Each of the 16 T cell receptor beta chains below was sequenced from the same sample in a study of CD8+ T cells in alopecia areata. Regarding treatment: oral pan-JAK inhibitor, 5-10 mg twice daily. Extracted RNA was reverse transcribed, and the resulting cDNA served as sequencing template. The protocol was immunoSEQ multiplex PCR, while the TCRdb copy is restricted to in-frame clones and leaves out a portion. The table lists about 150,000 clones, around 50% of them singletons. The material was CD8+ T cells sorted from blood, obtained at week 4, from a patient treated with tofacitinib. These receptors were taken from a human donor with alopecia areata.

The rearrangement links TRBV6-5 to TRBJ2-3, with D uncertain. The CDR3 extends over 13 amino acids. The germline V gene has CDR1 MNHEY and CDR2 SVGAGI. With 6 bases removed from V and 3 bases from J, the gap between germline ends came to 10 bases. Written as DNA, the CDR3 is TGTGCCAGCAGACCGTACGAAACAGATACGCAGTATTTT. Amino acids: CASRPYETDTQYF.

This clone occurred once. CDR3 loop: CASSSGTGVSRYGYTF. The CDR3, as DNA: TGTGCCAGCAGCTCCGGGACAGGGGTCTCCCGTTATGGCTACACCTTC. The chain recombines TRBV5-6 with TRBJ1-2; 10 nucleotides align to TRBD1. There are 16 residues in the CDR3. The ends lost 3 bases at V and 5 bases at J; junction bases unmatched: 10. Germline values: CDR1 SGHDT, CDR2 YYEEEE.

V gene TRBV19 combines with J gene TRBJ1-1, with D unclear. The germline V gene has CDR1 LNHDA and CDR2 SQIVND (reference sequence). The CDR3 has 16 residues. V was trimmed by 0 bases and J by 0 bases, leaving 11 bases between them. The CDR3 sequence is CASSIDEEVMNTEAFF. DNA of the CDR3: TGTGCCAGTAGTATAGATGAGGAGGTTATGAACACTGAAGCTTTCTTT.

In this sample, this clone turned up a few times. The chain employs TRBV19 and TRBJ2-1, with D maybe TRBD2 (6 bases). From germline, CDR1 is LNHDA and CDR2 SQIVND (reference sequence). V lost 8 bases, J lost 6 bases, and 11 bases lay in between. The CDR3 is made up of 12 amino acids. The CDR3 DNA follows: TGTGCCAGTTTCACTAGCCCCAATGAGCAGTTCTTC. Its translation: CASFTSPNEQFF. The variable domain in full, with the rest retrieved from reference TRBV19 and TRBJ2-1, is DGGITQSPKYLFRKEGQNVTLSCEQNLNHDAMYWYRQDPGQGLRLIYYSQIVNDFQKGDIAEGYSVSREKKESFPLTVTSAQKNPTAFYLCASFTSPNEQFFGPGTRLTVL.

The CDR3 region is CASSLADEQYF. The CDR3 DNA reads as TGTGCCAGCAGCTTAGCGGACGAGCAGTACTTC. The chain recombines TRBV13 with TRBJ2-7, with no clear D. Germline V gene sequence: CDR1 PRHDT, CDR2 FYEKMQ (reference sequence). This CDR3 contains 11 residues. Trimming took 1 base from V and 5 from J, leaving 3 bases between them.

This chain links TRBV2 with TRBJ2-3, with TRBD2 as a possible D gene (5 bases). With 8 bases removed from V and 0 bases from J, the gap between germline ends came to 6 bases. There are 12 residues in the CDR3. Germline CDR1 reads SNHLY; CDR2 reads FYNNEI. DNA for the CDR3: TGTGCCAGCGGACTGAGCACAGATACGCAGTATTTT. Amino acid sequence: CASGLSTDTQYF.

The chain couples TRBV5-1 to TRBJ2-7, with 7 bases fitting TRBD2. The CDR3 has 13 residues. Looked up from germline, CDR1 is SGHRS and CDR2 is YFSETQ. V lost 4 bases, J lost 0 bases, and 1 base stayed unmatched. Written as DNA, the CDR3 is TGCGCCAGCAGCCCGGGAGGCTCCTACGAGCAGTACTTC. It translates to CASSPGGSYEQYF. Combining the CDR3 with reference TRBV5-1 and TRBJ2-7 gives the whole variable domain KAGVTQTPRYLIKTRGQQVTLSCSPISGHRSVSWYQQTPGQGLQFLFEYFSETQRNKGNFPGRFSGRQFSNSRSEMNVSTLELGDSALYLCASSPGGSYEQYFGPGTRLTVT.

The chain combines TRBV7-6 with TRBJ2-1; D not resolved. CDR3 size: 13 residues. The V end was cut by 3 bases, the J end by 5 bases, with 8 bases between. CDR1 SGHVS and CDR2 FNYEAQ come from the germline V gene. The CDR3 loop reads CASSFRADNEQFF. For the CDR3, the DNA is TGTGCCAGCAGCTTTCGGGCAGACAATGAGCAGTTCTTC.

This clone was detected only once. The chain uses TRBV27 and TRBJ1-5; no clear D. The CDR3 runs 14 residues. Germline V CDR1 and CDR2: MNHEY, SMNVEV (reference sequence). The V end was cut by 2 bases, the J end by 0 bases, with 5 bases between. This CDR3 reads CASSLTGSNQPQHF. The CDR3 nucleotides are TGTGCCAGCAGTTTAACCGGTAGCAATCAGCCCCAGCATTTT.

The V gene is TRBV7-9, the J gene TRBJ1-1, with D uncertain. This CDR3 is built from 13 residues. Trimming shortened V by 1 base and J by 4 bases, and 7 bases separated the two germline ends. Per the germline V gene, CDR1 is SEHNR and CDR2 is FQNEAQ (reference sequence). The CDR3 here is CASSLGFGTEAFF. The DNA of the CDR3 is TGTGCCAGCAGCTTAGGTTTTGGCACTGAAGCTTTCTTT.

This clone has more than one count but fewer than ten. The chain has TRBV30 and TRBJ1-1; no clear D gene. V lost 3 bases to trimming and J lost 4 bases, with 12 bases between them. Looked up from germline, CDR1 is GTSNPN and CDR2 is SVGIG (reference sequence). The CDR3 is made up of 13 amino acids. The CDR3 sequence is CAWSSWETTEAFF. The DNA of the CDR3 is TGTGCCTGGAGCAGCTGGGAAACCACTGAAGCTTTCTTT.

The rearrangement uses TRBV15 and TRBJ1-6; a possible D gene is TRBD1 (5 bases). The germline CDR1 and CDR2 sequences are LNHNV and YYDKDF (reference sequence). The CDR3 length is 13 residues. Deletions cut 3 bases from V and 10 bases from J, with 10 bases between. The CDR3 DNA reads TGTGCCACCAGCAGTCAGGGTGCGTCACCCCTCCACTTT. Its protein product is CATSSQGASPLHF.

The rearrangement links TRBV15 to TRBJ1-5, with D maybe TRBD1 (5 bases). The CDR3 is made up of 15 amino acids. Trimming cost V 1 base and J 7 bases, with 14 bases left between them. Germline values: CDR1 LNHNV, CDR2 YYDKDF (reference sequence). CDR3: CATSRGSGPRQPQHF. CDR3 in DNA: TGTGCCACCAGCAGAGGGTCAGGGCCCCGACAGCCCCAGCATTTT. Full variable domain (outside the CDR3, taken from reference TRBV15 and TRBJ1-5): DAMVIQNPRYQVTQFGKPVTLSCSQTLNHNVMYWYQQKSSQAPKLLFHYYDKDFNNEADTPDNFQSRRPNTSFCFLDIRSPGLGDTAMYLCATSRGSGPRQPQHFGDGTRLSIL.

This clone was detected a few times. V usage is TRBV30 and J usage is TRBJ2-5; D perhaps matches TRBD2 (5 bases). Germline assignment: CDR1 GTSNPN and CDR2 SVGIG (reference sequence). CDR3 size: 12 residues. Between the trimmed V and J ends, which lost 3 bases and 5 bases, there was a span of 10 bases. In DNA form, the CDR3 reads TGTGCCTGGAGGGACTCTGGGGAGACCCAGTACTTC. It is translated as CAWRDSGETQYF.

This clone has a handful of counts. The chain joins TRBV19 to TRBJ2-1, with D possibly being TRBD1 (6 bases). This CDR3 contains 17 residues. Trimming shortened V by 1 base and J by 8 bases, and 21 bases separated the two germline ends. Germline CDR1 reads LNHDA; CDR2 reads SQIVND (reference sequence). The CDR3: CASSIGPQGLGRDEQFF. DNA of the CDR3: TGTGCCAGTAGTATAGGTCCCCAGGGGCTGGGTAGAGATGAGCAGTTCTTC.

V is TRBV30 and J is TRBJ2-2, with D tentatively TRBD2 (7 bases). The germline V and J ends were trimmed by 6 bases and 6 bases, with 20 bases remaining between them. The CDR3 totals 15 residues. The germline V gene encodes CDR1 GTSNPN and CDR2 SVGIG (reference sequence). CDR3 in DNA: TGTGCCTGCGAGCGGACGGGGGGCTTCGCCGGGGAGCTGTTTTTT. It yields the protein CACERTGGFAGELFF. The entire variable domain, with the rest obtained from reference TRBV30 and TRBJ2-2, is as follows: SQTIHQWPATLVQPVGSPLSLECTVEGTSNPNLYWYRQAAGRGLQLLFYSVGIGQISSEVPQNLSASRPQDRQFILSSKKLLLSDSGFYLCACERTGGFAGELFFGEGSRLTVL.